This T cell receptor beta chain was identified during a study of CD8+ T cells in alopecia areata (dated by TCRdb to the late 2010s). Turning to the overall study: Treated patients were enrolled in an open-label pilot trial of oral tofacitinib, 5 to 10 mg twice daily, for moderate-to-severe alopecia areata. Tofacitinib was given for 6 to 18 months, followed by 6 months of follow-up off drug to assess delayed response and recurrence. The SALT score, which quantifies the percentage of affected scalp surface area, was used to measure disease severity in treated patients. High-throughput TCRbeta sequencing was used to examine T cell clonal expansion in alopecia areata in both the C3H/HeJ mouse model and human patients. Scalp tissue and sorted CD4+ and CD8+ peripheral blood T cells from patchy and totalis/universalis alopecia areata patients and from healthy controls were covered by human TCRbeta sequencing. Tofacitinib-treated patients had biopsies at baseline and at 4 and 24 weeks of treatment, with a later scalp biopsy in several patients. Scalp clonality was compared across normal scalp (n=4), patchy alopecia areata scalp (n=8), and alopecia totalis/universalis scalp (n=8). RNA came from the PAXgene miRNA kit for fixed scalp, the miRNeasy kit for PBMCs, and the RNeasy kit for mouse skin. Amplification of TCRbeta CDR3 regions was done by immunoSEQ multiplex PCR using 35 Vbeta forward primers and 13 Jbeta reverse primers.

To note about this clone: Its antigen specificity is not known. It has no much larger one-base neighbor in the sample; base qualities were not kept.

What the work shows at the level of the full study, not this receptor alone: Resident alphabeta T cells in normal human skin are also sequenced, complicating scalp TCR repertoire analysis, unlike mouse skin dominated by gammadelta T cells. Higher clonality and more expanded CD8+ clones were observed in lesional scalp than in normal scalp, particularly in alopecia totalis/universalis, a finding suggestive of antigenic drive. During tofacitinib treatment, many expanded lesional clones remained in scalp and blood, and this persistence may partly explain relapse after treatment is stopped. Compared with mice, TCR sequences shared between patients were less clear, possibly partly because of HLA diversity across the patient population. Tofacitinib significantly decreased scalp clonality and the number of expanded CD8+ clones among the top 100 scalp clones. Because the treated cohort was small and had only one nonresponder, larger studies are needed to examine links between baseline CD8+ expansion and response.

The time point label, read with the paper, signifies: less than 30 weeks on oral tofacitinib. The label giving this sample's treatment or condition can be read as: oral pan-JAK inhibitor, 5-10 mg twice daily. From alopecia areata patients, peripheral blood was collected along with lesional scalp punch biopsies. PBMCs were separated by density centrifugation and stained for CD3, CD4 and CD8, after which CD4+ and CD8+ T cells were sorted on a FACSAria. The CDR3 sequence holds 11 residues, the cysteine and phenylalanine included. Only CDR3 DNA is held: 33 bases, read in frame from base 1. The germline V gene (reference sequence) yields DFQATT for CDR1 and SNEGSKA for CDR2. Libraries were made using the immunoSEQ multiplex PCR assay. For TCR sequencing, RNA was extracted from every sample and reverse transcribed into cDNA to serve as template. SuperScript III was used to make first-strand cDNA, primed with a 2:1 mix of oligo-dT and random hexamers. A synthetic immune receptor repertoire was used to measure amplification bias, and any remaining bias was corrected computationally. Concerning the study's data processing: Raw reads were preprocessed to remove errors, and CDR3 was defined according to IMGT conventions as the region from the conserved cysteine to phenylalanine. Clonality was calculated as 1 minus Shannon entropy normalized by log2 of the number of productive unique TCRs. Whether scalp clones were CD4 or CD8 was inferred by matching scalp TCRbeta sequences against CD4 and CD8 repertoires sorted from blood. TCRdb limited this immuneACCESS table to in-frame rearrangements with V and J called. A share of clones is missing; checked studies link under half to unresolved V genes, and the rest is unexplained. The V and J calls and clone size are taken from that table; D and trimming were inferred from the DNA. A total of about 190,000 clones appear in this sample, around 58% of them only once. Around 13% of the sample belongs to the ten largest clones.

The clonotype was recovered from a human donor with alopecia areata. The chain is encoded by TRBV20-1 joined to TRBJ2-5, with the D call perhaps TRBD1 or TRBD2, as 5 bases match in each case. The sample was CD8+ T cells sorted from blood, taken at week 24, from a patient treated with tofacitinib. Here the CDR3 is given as CSRDRQETQYF. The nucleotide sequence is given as TGCAGCCGGGACCGACAAGAGACCCAGTACTTC.